These 8 T cell receptor beta chains originate from one sample sequenced in a study of blood T cell repertoires in COVID-19. Sequencing was performed with immunoSEQ multiplex PCR; in TCRdb, only in-frame clones are kept and a portion is missing. The sample holds over 150,000 clones; about 88% are singletons and the top ten take under 0.7%. The sequencing sample was made of peripheral blood. Source of these receptors: a man aged 60 to 75 with COVID-19, enrolled during active disease.

The rearrangement uses TRBV9 and TRBJ2-7; 9 nucleotides match TRBD2. Germline assignment: CDR1 SGDLS and CDR2 YYNGEE. The junction had 9 bases not matched to a gene; V was cut back by 0 bases and J by 5 bases. There are 16 residues in the CDR3. This CDR3 is CASSVEAGGVPHEQYF. The CDR3 DNA reads as TGTGCCAGCAGCGTAGAGGCGGGGGGGGTCCCCCACGAGCAGTACTTC.

J is TRBJ2-3 and V is TRBV2, with D possibly matching TRBD1 (5 bases). The V end lost 10 bases, the J end lost 4 bases, and 21 bases lay between the germline ends. This CDR3 is 15 amino acids long. The germline V gene encodes CDR1 SNHLY and CDR2 FYNNEI. The CDR3 nucleotides are TGTGCCACAAAAAAGAACTACCAGGGCCCAGATACGCAGTATTTT. It encodes CATKKNYQGPDTQYF.

J is TRBJ1-2 and V is TRBV19, with D unresolved. The CDR3 has 15 amino acids. Trimming cost V 7 bases and J 2 bases, with 17 bases left between them. Per the germline V gene, CDR1 is LNHDA and CDR2 is SQIVND (reference sequence). The CDR3 loop reads CASIATAGGNYGYTF. Here the CDR3 DNA reads TGTGCCAGTATCGCAACAGCGGGCGGAAACTATGGCTACACCTTC.

The gene calls are TRBV7-2 and TRBJ1-6, with D possibly being TRBD1 (5 bases). Looked up from germline, CDR1 is SGHTA and CDR2 is FQGNSA. The CDR3 runs 13 residues. V lost 9 bases and J 6 bases, leaving 12 bases between the germline ends. CDR3 coding DNA: TGTGCCAGTCAGGGTCAGGGTAATTCACCCCTCCACTTT. The encoded protein is CASQGQGNSPLHF.

This rearrangement joins TRBV18 to TRBJ2-1; 9 bases fit TRBD2. The germline CDR1 and CDR2 sequences are KGHSH and LQKENI. The junction had 9 bases not matched to a gene; V was cut back by 0 bases and J by 6 bases. CDR3 length: 17 amino acids. CDR3 in amino acids: CASSPPGQRGVGNEQFF. The CDR3 DNA reads TGTGCCAGCTCACCACCGGGCCAGCGGGGGGTTGGCAATGAGCAGTTCTTC.

This chain's CDR3 is CASNYEGRGYEQYF. CDR3 coding DNA: TGCGCCAGCAATTATGAGGGCCGAGGTTACGAGCAGTACTTC. V gene TRBV10-2 combines with J gene TRBJ2-7, with a tentative D call TRBD2 (5 bases). Germline V gene sequence: CDR1 WSHSY, CDR2 SAAADI. Trimming stripped 7 bases from V and 4 bases from J, with 17 bases between. The CDR3 spans 14 residues.

The rearrangement joins TRBV7-3 to TRBJ2-1, with D possibly matching TRBD1 (6 bases). Germline CDR1 is SGHTA and CDR2 is FQGTGA. CDR3 length: 14 residues. V was pared by 5 bases and J by 10 bases, with 18 bases between. This CDR3 is CASSATGLGTEQFF. For the CDR3, the DNA is TGTGCCAGCAGCGCGACCGGTTTAGGGACAGAGCAGTTCTTC.

The count of this clone is one. This sequence joins TRBV5-4 and TRBJ2-5; 7 nucleotides agree with TRBD1. The CDR3 contains 14 residues. V lost 3 bases to trimming and J lost 7 bases; unmatched junction nucleotides: 9. Germline V gene lookup returns CDR1 SGHNT and CDR2 YYREEE (reference sequence). The CDR3 protein is CASSSQGTSWTQYF. CDR3 in DNA: TGTGCCAGCAGCTCACAGGGGACCTCATGGACCCAGTACTTC.